This TCR beta chain was documented in a study of blood T cells in healthy people across ages. Study at large: Per two T cells, about one barcoded beta molecule was captured through template switching.

Concerning this clonotype itself: Its target is not known.

The study's findings and limits: The study found more naive CD4+ cells and higher diversity in long-lived than aged donors.

The V end lost 0 bases, the J end lost 7 bases, and 3 bases lay between the germline ends. Germline V lookup: CDR1 LGHNA, CDR2 YSLEER. The CDR3 is made up of 12 amino acids. PCR was performed a second time for roughly 7 to 11 cycles using a sample-barcoded 5' primer and a J-beta primer mix. Carrying 12 random nucleotides, a template-switch adaptor labeled each individual cDNA molecule. A single record per CDR3 protein comes from TCRdb applying MiXCR to the 5' RACE reads. The sample includes hundreds of thousands of distinct CDR3 sequences, 32% of them seen just once. The rearrangement links TRBV4-3 to TRBJ1-4; D is uncertain. This sequence was found in a woman aged 80 or over in good health. The sequenced material came from blood. The CDR3 here is CASSQDGEKLFF. In nucleotides, the CDR3 is TGCGCCAGCAGCCAAGATGGTGAAAAACTGTTTTTT.